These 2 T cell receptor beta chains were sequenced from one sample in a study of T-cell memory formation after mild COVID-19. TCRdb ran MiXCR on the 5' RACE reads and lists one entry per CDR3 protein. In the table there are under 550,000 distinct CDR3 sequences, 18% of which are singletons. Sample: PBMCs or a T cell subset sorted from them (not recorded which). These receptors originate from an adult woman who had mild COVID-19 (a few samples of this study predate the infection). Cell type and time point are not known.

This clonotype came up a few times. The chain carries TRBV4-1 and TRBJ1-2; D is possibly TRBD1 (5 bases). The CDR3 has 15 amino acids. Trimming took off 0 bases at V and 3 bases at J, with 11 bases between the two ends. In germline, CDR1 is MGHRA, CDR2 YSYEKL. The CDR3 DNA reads TGCGCCAGCAGCCAAGATTTGGGGCTGTACTATGGCTACACCTTC. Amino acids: CASSQDLGLYYGYTF.

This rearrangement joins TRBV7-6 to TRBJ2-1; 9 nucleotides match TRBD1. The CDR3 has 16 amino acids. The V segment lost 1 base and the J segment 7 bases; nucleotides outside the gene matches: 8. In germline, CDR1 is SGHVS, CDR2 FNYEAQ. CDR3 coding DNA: TGTGCCAGCAGCTTAGACCCCGGGACAGGGAGTAATGAGCAGTTCTTC. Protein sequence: CASSLDPGTGSNEQFF.